Listed here is a single T cell receptor beta chain. These data are taken from a study of shared T cell receptors in the human thymus. Trimming took 4 bases from V and 8 from J; bases not matched to a gene: 12. Germline V gene sequence: CDR1 SGHNT, CDR2 YYREEE (reference sequence). The CDR3 is 15 amino acids. Assay used: immunoSEQ multiplex PCR; TCRdb lists only in-frame clones, some missing. Among some 760,000 clones listed, roughly 85% were seen once. The same data also contributed to another study, on human thymus T cells. That paper adds: Donors were healthy Finnish infants having corrective surgery for congenital heart defects. Related studies noted strongly shared thymic repertoires across unrelated people.

Sequenced sample: thymocytes. The receptor comes from a girl less than two years old with a congenital heart defect. J is TRBJ2-1 and V is TRBV5-4; TRBD1 matches at 7 bases. The DNA of the CDR3 is TGTGCCAGCAGCAGGATCCCGGGACAGAACTATGAGCAGTTCTTC. It codes for CASSRIPGQNYEQFF.